These T cell receptor beta chains were read from a single sample in a study of STAT5B mutations in CD4+ large granular lymphocyte leukemia. Generated by immunoSEQ multiplex PCR, the TCRdb table keeps only in-frame clones and is missing some. This sample has roughly 30,000 clones, with around 76% found just once. The specimen sequenced was CD4+ T cells from blood buffy coats. These receptor sequences come from a human donor in good health. Both conserved end residues are part of each CDR3. Each record gives: J gene, V gene, D gene, clone size, CDR3 protein, CDR3 DNA. A D gene is named only where the DNA matches it firmly. Only part of the rows carry a size: once, few, many, or a class if the clone is expanded.

>TRBJ2-4|TRBV5-4|TRBD1|NA
CASSLDRGVKNIQYF
TGTGCCAGCAGCTTGGACAGGGGTGTCAAAAACATTCAGTACTTC
>TRBJ1-4|TRBV19|NA|NA
CASSMRGTNEKLFF
TGTGCCAGTAGTATGCGGGGCACTAATGAAAAACTGTTTTTT
>TRBJ1-1|TRBV5-1|NA|few
CASRWREMNTEAFF
TGCGCCAGCAGATGGAGGGAGATGAACACTGAAGCTTTCTTT
>TRBJ1-1|TRBV5-6|NA|NA
CASSLALQHTRGAFF
TGTGCCAGCAGCTTGGCGCTTCAACACACTAGGGGGGCTTTCTTT
>TRBJ1-4|TRBV5-1|NA|NA
CASSPVGAEREKLFF
TGCGCCAGCAGCCCGGTGGGGGCAGAACGGGAAAAACTGTTTTTT
>TRBJ2-5|TRBV29-1|TRBD2|NA
CSTSAGVGGTQYF
TGCAGCACTTCAGCGGGAGTGGGGGGGACCCAGTACTTC
>TRBJ2-5|TRBV5-1|NA|few
CASSFKGGLETQYF
TGCGCCAGCAGCTTTAAGGGGGGACTGGAGACCCAGTACTTC
>TRBJ2-7|TRBV18|NA|few
CASSPRAGVLREQYF
TGTGCCAGCTCACCACGAGCAGGGGTGCTTCGGGAGCAGTACTTC
>TRBJ1-1|TRBV11-2|NA|NA
CASSFAITANTEAFF
TGTGCCAGCAGCTTCGCCATTACGGCGAACACTGAAGCTTTCTTT
>TRBJ2-7|TRBV6-6|NA|NA
CASTSDRPSKGYEQYF
TGTGCCAGCACCTCGGACAGACCCAGTAAAGGCTACGAGCAGTACTTC
>TRBJ1-3|TRBV6-6|NA|NA
CASRTGSGNTIYF
TGTGCCAGCAGGACAGGCTCTGGAAACACCATATATTTT
>TRBJ2-7|TRBV5-5|TRBD1|NA
CASSLAERTGGDEQYF
TGTGCCAGCAGCTTGGCCGAGAGGACAGGGGGAGACGAGCAGTACTTC
>TRBJ1-4|TRBV27|TRBD1|NA
CASSPWGTDATNEKLFF
TGTGCCAGCAGTCCATGGGGGACAGATGCAACTAATGAAAAACTGTTTTTT
>TRBJ2-7|TRBV5-5|NA|NA
CASSSNYEQYF
TGTGCCAGCAGCTCTAACTACGAGCAGTACTTC
>TRBJ2-5|TRBV6-6|NA|NA
CASTHLASQETQYF
TGTGCCAGCACCCACCTAGCTAGTCAAGAGACCCAGTACTTC
>TRBJ2-7|TRBV23-1|NA|NA
CASSHRGPGTPLYEQYF
TGCGCCAGCAGTCATCGGGGTCCCGGGACACCTCTCTACGAGCAGTACTTC
>TRBJ1-1|TRBV27|TRBD1|few
CASSLGTGRFAEAFF
TGTGCCAGCAGTTTAGGGACAGGAAGATTCGCTGAAGCTTTCTTT
>TRBJ2-1|TRBV4-1|NA|NA
CASSPSEVFNEQFF
TGCGCCAGCAGCCCTAGCGAGGTTTTCAATGAGCAGTTCTTC
>TRBJ1-1|TRBV6-1|TRBD1|NA
CASSVGQGAFTEAFF
TGTGCCAGCAGTGTCGGACAGGGGGCATTTACTGAAGCTTTCTTT
>TRBJ1-6|TRBV14|NA|NA
CASSQGRQNSPLHF
TGTGCCAGCAGCCAGGGACGGCAAAATTCACCCCTCCACTTT
>TRBJ2-7|TRBV11-2|TRBD1|NA
CASRAPGTGHYEQYF
TGTGCCAGCAGGGCCCCGGGGACAGGTCACTACGAGCAGTACTTC
>TRBJ2-5|TRBV7-2|NA|NA
CASSFAGKGETQYF
TGTGCCAGCAGCTTCGCGGGAAAAGGGGAGACCCAGTACTTC
>TRBJ1-2|TRBV19|TRBD1|NA
CASSSLQGSYTF
TGTGCCAGTAGTTCCTTACAGGGGAGCTACACCTTC
>TRBJ1-1|TRBV7-9|NA|NA
CASSSTQNTEAFF
TGTGCCAGCAGCTCAACACAGAACACTGAAGCTTTCTTT
>TRBJ2-7|TRBV7-2|NA|NA
CASSQGGGPYEQYF
TGTGCCAGCAGCCAAGGGGGGGGTCCCTACGAGCAGTACTTC
>TRBJ2-4|TRBV4-3|NA|NA
CASSQVEGLGPESIQYF
TGCGCCAGCAGCCAAGTTGAGGGGCTAGGACCAGAAAGCATTCAGTACTTC
>TRBJ2-3|TRBV2|NA|once
CASTSIGGGALTDTQYF
TGTGCCAGCACCTCAATTGGAGGAGGGGCGCTCACAGATACGCAGTATTTT
>TRBJ2-7|TRBV29-1|NA|NA
CSVGDFPTYEQYF
TGCAGCGTTGGCGACTTTCCCACCTACGAGCAGTACTTC
>TRBJ2-1|TRBV6-6|TRBD1|NA
CASSSGTGLNEQFF
TGTGCCAGCAGTTCCGGGACAGGGCTGAATGAGCAGTTCTTC
>TRBJ1-1|TRBV5-1|NA|few
CASSSDPNTEAFF
TGCGCCAGCAGCTCGGACCCGAACACTGAAGCTTTCTTT
>TRBJ2-5|TRBV7-9|NA|NA
CASSPRERGQETQYF
TGTGCCAGCAGCCCCAGGGAGAGAGGCCAAGAGACCCAGTACTTC
>TRBJ1-6|TRBV7-2|NA|NA
CASRSGPGNSPLHF
TGTGCCAGCAGGTCGGGGCCGGGAAATTCACCCCTCCACTTT
>TRBJ2-3|TRBV30|TRBD2|NA
CAWSVGTGTMADTQYF
TGTGCCTGGAGTGTTGGGACCGGGACTATGGCAGATACGCAGTATTTT
>TRBJ2-3|TRBV7-9|NA|once
CASSPPGGTTDTQYF
TGTGCCAGCAGCCCCCCGGGCGGAACCACAGATACGCAGTATTTT
>TRBJ2-7|TRBV6-5|NA|NA
CASSSRSYEQYF
TGTGCCAGCAGTTCCCGCTCCTACGAGCAGTACTTC
>TRBJ2-2|TRBV28|TRBD2|NA
CASSPRLAGGAGELFF
TGTGCCAGCAGTCCTCGACTAGCGGGAGGTGCCGGGGAGCTGTTTTTT